The source of this T cell receptor beta chain is a study of post-analysis software for immune sequencing data (dated by TCRdb to between 2014 and 2017). A note on the overall study: Disease courses on record covered relapsing-remitting, secondary progressive and progressive-relapsing multiple sclerosis, though some patients had no subtype annotation. The multiple sclerosis patient repertoires were compared with more than 10 previously published healthy control repertoires from donors aged about 6 to 25 years. A subset of samples was prepared in parallel using single-end sample barcoding, then pooled and co-amplified after Illumina adapter ligation. Broad study findings and their caveats: The multiple sclerosis patient group was slightly younger than the control group. Compared with controls, multiple sclerosis patients had significantly lower normalized Chao1 diversity, a finding suggesting substantial peripheral T-cell clonal expansion. Direct clustering with F measure revealed strong co-clustering of samples prepared in the same batch, which led to a batch-effect correction. Patients showed significantly higher frequencies than controls for roughly five TRBV segments, among them TRBV5-6, TRBV5-1 and TRBV20-1.

Receptor libraries were prepared by PCR. The sequencer was an Illumina HiSeq 2500. Unique molecular identifiers were incorporated into TCR beta cDNA libraries to reduce PCR and sequencing biases. Per 1 to 10 million input T cells, 500,000 or so cDNA molecules were obtained, such that each molecule approximated one T cell. The patient libraries were prepared and sequenced with the same protocol used for the earlier healthy control dataset. Samples belonging to the same batch were prepared together, multiplexed and sequenced on a shared HiSeq lane. As for the original processing: MIGEC handled the raw barcoded reads, throwing out single-read molecular identifier groups before consensus assembly and CDR3 extraction. Clonotype tables were post-analysed with VDJtools, normalizing diversity by down-sampling all datasets to the smallest sample size. Repertoire overlap clustering matched CDR3 amino acid but not nucleotide sequences to correct batch-related cross-sample contamination. The public reads were reanalyzed by TCRdb: fastp trimming at Q25, MiXCR alignment, in-frame beta chains only. Every CDR3 protein is listed once, alongside the most common genes and DNA of its rows. TCRdb's processing, not the authors' own work, is the source of the V and J calls. The sample has roughly 150,000 distinct CDR3 sequences on record, about 36% of them singletons. The ten biggest clones cover 25% to 35% of the sample.

Trimming costs V 4 bases and J 4 bases, and their ends lie 9 bases apart. The CDR3 runs 13 amino acids, cysteine and phenylalanine included. Solely the CDR3 DNA is kept, with 39 bases framed from the first base. The germline V gene supplies CDR1 SGHRS and CDR2 YFSETQ. The sample's time point label, decoded: second blood draw from one MS patient after hematopoietic stem cell transplantation. To demonstrate the VDJtools post-analysis software, the study profiled TCR beta repertoires from the peripheral blood of around 13 young patients with multiple sclerosis. The multiple sclerosis patients were children and adolescents ranging in age from roughly 6 to 15 years. This clonotype appeared a few times. Its binding antigen is unknown. Nothing much larger sits one base from this clone, and base qualities are not available.

The input for sequencing was blood, taken after autologous hematopoietic stem cell transplantation. The sequence derives from a girl aged 5-17 years with multiple sclerosis. Donor details come from another sample of the same person, matched by shared clones. The V gene is TRBV5-1 and the J gene is TRBJ2-1, and TRBD2 may be the D gene, going by 5 matching bases. Here the CDR3 is given as CASSQEGYNEQFF. The DNA sequence is as follows: TGCGCCAGCAGCCAAGAGGGATACAATGAGCAGTTCTTC. The full variable domain, completed from the reference TRBV5-1 and TRBJ2-1 proteins outside the CDR3, reads KAGVTQTPRYLIKTRGQQVTLSCSPISGHRSVSWYQQTPGQGLQFLFEYFSETQRNKGNFPGRFSGRQFSNSRSEMNVSTLELGDSALYLCASSQEGYNEQFFGPGTRLTVL.